This passage covers 2 T cell receptor beta chains from one sample sequenced in a study of blood T cells in healthy people across ages. With a J-beta primer mix and a sample-barcoded 5' primer, a second PCR ran about 7 to 11 cycles. One entry per CDR3 protein results from TCRdb running MiXCR on the 5' RACE reads. The data contain some 940,000 distinct CDR3 sequences, about 27% of them seen just once; the ten biggest clones take up about 9.4%. These data also formed part of another study, on T cells of mothers and their children.

The sequencing input was blood. These receptors originate from a woman in her thirties or forties in good health.

The chain carries TRBV3-1 and TRBJ2-1; 11 nucleotides agree with TRBD2. Trimming took 4 bases from V and 7 from J; bases not matched to a gene: 15. The CDR3 totals 18 residues. Germline V CDR1 and CDR2: LGHDT, YNNKEL (reference sequence). CDR3 protein: CASSPPWGVAGGPNEQFF. CDR3 bases: TGTGCCAGCAGCCCTCCCTGGGGGGTAGCGGGGGGGCCAAATGAGCAGTTCTTC.

This clonotype was detected ten times or more. The CDR3 nucleotides read TGTGCCAGCAGCCATGCGGGAGGGAAATCCTACGAGCAGTACTTC. It yields the protein CASSHAGGKSYEQYF. The chain uses TRBV3-1 and TRBJ2-7; TRBD2 agrees at 9 bases. The CDR3 covers 15 residues. Germline-derived CDR1 and CDR2 are LGHDT and YNNKEL (reference sequence). Unmatched junction bases numbered 4, after V lost 3 bases and J lost 1 base.